This entry features one T cell receptor beta chain sequence. This entry is derived from a study of shared clonotypes between healthy human individuals. Profiling relied on immunoSEQ multiplex PCR, and the TCRdb table lists in-frame clones only, not all of them. Here the sample spans approximately 590,000 clones, 95% to 96% being singletons. Germline CDR1 reads SEHNR; CDR2 reads FQNEAQ (reference sequence). V was shortened by 5 bases and J by 3 bases, with 8 bases between the two germline ends. The length of the CDR3 is 12 residues. Naive CD8 populations comprised CD45RO-negative cells positively selected for CCR7, excluding terminally differentiated effector memory CD45RA+ cells.

This chain joins TRBV7-9 and TRBJ2-7, with D tentatively TRBD2 (6 bases). The origin of this receptor is a woman aged 25-40 years in good health. The specimen was naive CD8+ T cells sorted from blood. The CDR3 spells CASSPDYYEQYF. The CDR3 coding sequence is TGTGCCAGCAGCCCGGACTACTACGAGCAGTACTTC.